This T cell receptor beta chain was profiled in a study of T cell responses to AZD1222 COVID-19 vaccine. Libraries were prepared by immunoSEQ multiplex PCR; TCRdb keeps only in-frame clonotypes and omits some of them. This sample has about 110,000 clones, with 92% found just once. Study-wide results and limits: At baseline, seropositivity was found in only a handful of AZD1222 recipients.

V lost 1 base to trimming and J lost 4 bases, with 14 bases between them. CDR1 is SGHTA, CDR2 FQGNSA, per germline. This CDR3 is 16 amino acids long. As to this clone: Its antigen remains unknown.

The V gene is TRBV7-2, the J gene TRBJ1-3; possibly TRBD1 for D (5 bases). Sequenced material: peripheral blood, taken on day 0 of AZD1222 vaccination. This TCR was sampled from an adult in good health. As DNA, the CDR3 is TGTGCCAGCAGCTTAGAAGGGACGGGTACAGGAAACACCATATATTTT. It is translated as CASSLEGTGTGNTIYF.